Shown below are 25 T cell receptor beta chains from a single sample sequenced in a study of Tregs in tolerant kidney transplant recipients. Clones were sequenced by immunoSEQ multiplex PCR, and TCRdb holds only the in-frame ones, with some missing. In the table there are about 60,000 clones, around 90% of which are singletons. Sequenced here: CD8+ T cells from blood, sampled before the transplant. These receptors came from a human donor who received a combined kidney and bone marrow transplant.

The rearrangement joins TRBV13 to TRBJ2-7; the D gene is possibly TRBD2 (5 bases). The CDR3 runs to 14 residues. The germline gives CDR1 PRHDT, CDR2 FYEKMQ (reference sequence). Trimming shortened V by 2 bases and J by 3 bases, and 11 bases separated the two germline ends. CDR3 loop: CASSLRLNFYEQYF. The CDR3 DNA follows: TGTGCCAGCAGCTTACGACTAAACTTCTACGAGCAGTACTTC. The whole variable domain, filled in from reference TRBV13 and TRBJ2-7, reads AAGVIQSPRHLIKEKRETATLKCYPIPRHDTVYWYQQGPGQDPQFLISFYEKMQSDKGSIPDRFSAQQFSDYHSELNMSSLELGDSALYFCASSLRLNFYEQYFGPGTRLTVT.

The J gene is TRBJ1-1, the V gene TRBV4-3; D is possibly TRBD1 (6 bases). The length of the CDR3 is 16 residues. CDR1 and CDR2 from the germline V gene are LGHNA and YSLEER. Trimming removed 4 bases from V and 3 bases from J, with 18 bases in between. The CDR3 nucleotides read TGCGCCAGCAGCCCTACTTACAGGGCCCTTTACACTGAAGCTTTCTTT. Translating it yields CASSPTYRALYTEAFF.

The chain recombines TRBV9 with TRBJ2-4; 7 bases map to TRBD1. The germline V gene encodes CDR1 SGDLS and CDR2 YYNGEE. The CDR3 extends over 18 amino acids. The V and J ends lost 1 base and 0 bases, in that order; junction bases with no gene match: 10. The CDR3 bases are TGTGCCAGCAGCGTACTAGAACCGGGACAGCTAGCCAAAAACATTCAGTACTTC. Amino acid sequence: CASSVLEPGQLAKNIQYF.

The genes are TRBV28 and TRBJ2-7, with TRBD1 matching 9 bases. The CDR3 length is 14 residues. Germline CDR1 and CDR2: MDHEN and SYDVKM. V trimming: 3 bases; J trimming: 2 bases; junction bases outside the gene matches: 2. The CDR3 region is CASSFWTGAYEQYF. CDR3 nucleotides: TGTGCCAGCAGTTTCTGGACAGGGGCCTACGAGCAGTACTTC.

The CDR3 DNA sequence: TGTGCCAGCAGCTTAATCGGTCCTGAAGCTTTCTTT. It specifies CASSLIGPEAFF. The chain is built from TRBV7-9 and TRBJ1-1; D is uncertain. With 2 bases removed from V and 6 bases from J, the gap between germline ends came to 7 bases. The germline V gene has CDR1 SEHNR and CDR2 FQNEAQ (reference sequence). This CDR3 is 12 amino acids long.

The CDR3: CASSSSTLGLAPPYEQYF. CDR3 nucleotide sequence: TGTGCCAGCAGTTCGTCGACTCTGGGACTAGCGCCCCCCTACGAGCAGTACTTC. This sequence joins TRBV28 and TRBJ2-7; 10 nucleotides align to TRBD2. CDR1 and CDR2 (germline): MDHEN, SYDVKM. With V trimmed by 4 bases and J by 2 bases, 14 bases remained unmatched. This CDR3 region has 18 residues.

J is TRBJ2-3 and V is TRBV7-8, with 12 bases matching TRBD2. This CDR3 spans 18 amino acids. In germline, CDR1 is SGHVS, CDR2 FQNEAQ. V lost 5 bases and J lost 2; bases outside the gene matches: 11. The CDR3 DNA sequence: TGTGCCAGCAGCCCAGTAGTGTGGACTAGCGGGATCACAGATACGCAGTATTTT. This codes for CASSPVVWTSGITDTQYF. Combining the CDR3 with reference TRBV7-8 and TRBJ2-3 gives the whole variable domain GAGVSQSPRYKVAKRGQDVALRCDPISGHVSLFWYQQALGQGPEFLTYFQNEAQLDKSGLPSDRFFAERPEGSVSTLKIQRTQQEDSAVYLCASSPVVWTSGITDTQYFGPGTRLTVL.

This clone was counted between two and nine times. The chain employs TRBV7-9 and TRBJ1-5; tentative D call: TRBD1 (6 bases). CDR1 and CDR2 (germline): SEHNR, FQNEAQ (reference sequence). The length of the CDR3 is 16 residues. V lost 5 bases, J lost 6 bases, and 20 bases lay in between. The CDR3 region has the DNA TGTGCCAGCAGCCCTCTCCCCAGGGGAGGGGGTCAGCCCCAGCATTTT. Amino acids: CASSPLPRGGGQPQHF. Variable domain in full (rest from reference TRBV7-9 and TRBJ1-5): DTGVSQNPRHKITKRGQNVTFRCDPISEHNRLYWYRQTLGQGPEFLTYFQNEAQLEKSRLLSDRFSAERPKGSFSTLEIQRTEQGDSAMYLCASSPLPRGGGQPQHFGDGTRLSIL.

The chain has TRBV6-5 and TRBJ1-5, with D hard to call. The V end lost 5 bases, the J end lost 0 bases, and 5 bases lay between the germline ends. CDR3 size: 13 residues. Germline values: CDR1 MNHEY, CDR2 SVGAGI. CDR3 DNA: TGTGCCAGCAGTATAGATAGCAATCAGCCCCAGCATTTT. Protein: CASSIDSNQPQHF.

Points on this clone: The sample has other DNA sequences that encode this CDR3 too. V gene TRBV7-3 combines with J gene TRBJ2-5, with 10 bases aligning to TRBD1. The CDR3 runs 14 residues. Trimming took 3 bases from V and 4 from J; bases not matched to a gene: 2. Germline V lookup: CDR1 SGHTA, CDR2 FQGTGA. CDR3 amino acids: CASSLTGGGETQYF. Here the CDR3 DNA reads TGTGCCAGCAGCTTGACAGGGGGCGGAGAGACCCAGTACTTC.

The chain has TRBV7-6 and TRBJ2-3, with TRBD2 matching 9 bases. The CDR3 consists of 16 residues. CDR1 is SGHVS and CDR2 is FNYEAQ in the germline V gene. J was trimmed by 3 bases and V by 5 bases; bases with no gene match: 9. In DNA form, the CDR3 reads TGTGCCAGCAGCGTTAGAATAGCGGGAGTTACAGATACGCAGTATTTT. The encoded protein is CASSVRIAGVTDTQYF.

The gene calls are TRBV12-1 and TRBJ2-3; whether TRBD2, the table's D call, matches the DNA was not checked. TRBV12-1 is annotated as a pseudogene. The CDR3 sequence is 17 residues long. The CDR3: CASSPGLAGRFTDTQYF. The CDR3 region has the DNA TGTGCCAGCAGCCCAGGACTAGCGGGTCGGTTCACAGATACGCAGTATTTT.

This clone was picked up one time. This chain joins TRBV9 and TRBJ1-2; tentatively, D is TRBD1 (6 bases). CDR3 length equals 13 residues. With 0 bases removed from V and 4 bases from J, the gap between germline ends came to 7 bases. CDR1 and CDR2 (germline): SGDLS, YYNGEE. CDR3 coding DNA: TGTGCCAGCAGCGTAGAGGACAGCTATGGCTACACCTTC. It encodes CASSVEDSYGYTF.

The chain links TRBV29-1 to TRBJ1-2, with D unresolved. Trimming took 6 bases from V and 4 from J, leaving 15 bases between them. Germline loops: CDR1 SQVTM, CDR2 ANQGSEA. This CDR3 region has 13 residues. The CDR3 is CSVRSGDTYGYTF. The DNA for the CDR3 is TGCAGCGTACGATCAGGTGACACCTATGGCTACACCTTC.

This CDR3 is CASSPSEAGRDYNEQFF. In nucleotides, the CDR3 is TGCGCCAGCAGTCCATCAGAGGCGGGACGGGACTACAATGAGCAGTTCTTC. The chain carries TRBV4-1 and TRBJ2-1; maybe TRBD2 (6 bases). There are 17 residues in the CDR3. CDR1 is MGHRA and CDR2 is YSYEKL in the germline V gene. The V gene lost 6 bases and the J gene lost 3 bases, with 21 bases spanning the gap.

The CDR3 DNA follows: TGTGCCACCCATTCGGGGGGCGAAATAGTATACGAGCAGTACTTC. It encodes CATHSGGEIVYEQYF. V usage is TRBV10-3 and J usage is TRBJ2-7; D possibly corresponds to TRBD2 (7 bases). The V and J ends lost 10 bases and 4 bases respectively, with 23 bases between them. CDR3 length equals 15 residues. Germline CDR1 reads ENHRY; CDR2 reads SYGVKD.

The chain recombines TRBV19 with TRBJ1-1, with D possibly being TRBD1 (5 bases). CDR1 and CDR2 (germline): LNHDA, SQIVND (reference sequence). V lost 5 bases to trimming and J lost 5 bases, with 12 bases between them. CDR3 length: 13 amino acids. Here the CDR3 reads CASSWGVGTEAFF. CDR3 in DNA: TGTGCCAGTAGTTGGGGGGTTGGAACTGAAGCTTTCTTT. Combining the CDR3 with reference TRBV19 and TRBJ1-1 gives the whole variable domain DGGITQSPKYLFRKEGQNVTLSCEQNLNHDAMYWYRQDPGQGLRLIYYSQIVNDFQKGDIAEGYSVSREKKESFPLTVTSAQKNPTAFYLCASSWGVGTEAFFGQGTRLTVV.

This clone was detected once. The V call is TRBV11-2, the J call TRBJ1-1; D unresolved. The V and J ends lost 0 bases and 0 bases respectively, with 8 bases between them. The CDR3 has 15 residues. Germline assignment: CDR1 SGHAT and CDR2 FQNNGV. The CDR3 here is CASSLEARLNTEAFF. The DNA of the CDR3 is TGTGCCAGCAGCTTAGAGGCCAGATTGAACACTGAAGCTTTCTTT.

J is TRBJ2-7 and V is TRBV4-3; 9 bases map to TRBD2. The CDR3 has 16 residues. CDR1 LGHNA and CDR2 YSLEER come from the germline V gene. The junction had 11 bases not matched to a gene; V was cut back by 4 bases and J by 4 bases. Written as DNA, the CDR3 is TGCGCCAGCAGCCCGGCGGGGACTAGCCTCCCGTACGAGCAGTACTTC. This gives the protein CASSPAGTSLPYEQYF.

CDR3 amino acids: CASSSGTGATEQYF. CDR3 DNA sequence: TGTGCCAGCAGCTCCGGGACAGGGGCAACCGAGCAGTACTTC. The rearrangement links TRBV13 to TRBJ2-7, with 10 bases aligning to TRBD1. This CDR3 has 14 residues. After removal of 4 bases from V and 6 bases from J, the junction contained 6 bases not matched to a gene. Germline V gene data show CDR1 as PRHDT and CDR2 as FYEKMQ (reference sequence).

The CDR3 is CSVVQDRDHNEQFF. The CDR3 DNA is TGCAGCGTTGTACAGGACAGGGATCACAATGAGCAGTTCTTC. The V and J genes are TRBV29-1 and TRBJ2-1, with 8 bases that match TRBD1. The CDR3 has 14 amino acids. V dropped 4 bases and J dropped 5; count of bases not matched to a gene: 7. CDR1 SQVTM and CDR2 ANQGSEA come from the germline V gene.

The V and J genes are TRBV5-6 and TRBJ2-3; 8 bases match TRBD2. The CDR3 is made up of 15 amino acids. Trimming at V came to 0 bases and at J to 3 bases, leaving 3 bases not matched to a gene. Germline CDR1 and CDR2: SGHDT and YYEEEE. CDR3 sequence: CASSLAGGSTDTQYF. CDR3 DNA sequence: TGTGCCAGCAGCTTGGCGGGGGGGAGTACAGATACGCAGTATTTT.

CDR3: CASSHPQGFNSPLHF. The CDR3 DNA reads TGTGCCAGCAGCCACCCACAGGGATTTAATTCACCCCTCCACTTT. V usage is TRBV14 and J usage is TRBJ1-6; D is possibly TRBD1 (6 bases). Germline lookup yields CDR1 SGHDN and CDR2 FVKESK. V was cut by 3 bases and J by 6 bases, with 12 bases left in between. The CDR3 extends over 15 amino acids.

This CDR3 is CATSKGLAGGRSSPNIQYF. As DNA, the CDR3 is TGTGCCACCAGCAAGGGACTAGCGGGGGGGAGGAGTAGTCCGAACATTCAGTACTTC. V is TRBV15 and J is TRBJ2-4; 16 nucleotides line up with TRBD2. Looked up from germline, CDR1 is LNHNV and CDR2 is YYDKDF (reference sequence). With 4 bases clipped from V and 7 bases from J, the junction kept 13 bases outside the gene matches. The CDR3 length is 19 residues.

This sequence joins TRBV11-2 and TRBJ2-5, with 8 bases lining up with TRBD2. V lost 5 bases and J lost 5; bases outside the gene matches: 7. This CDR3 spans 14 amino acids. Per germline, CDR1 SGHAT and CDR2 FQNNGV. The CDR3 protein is CASSPGGGGETQYF. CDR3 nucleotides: TGTGCCAGCAGCCCAGGAGGCGGGGGGGAGACCCAGTACTTC.